These T cell receptor beta chains were read from a single sample in a study of monozygotic twins with inflammatory bowel disease. TCRdb re-called the 5' RACE reads, yielding one record per CDR3 amino acid sequence without DNA. Its clone listing holds 150,000 or so distinct CDR3 sequences. The sequenced sample was blood. Source of these receptors: a human donor with ulcerative colitis or Crohn's disease, or a healthy co-twin of an affected twin (not recorded which). Both conserved end residues are part of each CDR3.

j_call	cdr3_length	v_call	cdr3_aa
TRBJ1-3	17	TRBV5-1	CASSPSSTVLGGNTIYF
TRBJ1-5	14	TRBV6-1	CASRNGFSSQPQHF
TRBJ1-1	13	TRBV5-1	CASSPAGDTEAFF
TRBJ2-1	17	TRBV2	CASSEAVAADKDNEQFF
TRBJ2-6	16	TRBV28	CASRVQGHPGANVLTF
TRBJ2-6	13	TRBV7-9	CASCHSGANVLTF
TRBJ1-1	15	TRBV5-1	CASSLTGSRNTEAFF
TRBJ2-3	15	TRBV20-1	CSARNLAGLTDTQYF
TRBJ2-7	17	TRBV25-1	CASSDPKAYRAGYEQYF
TRBJ2-5	14	TRBV7-2	CASSLGQGYETQYF
TRBJ2-5	14	TRBV25-1	CASSETGRQETQYF
TRBJ2-7	15	TRBV5-1	CASSSGQGLPYEQYF
TRBJ2-3	16	TRBV6-1	CASTARLWDHTDTQYF
TRBJ1-5	14	TRBV20-1	CSARRDRGDQPQHF
TRBJ2-4	15	TRBV2	CASSEVGATKNIQYF
TRBJ1-1	16	TRBV6-1	CASTPIMGLVNTEAFF
TRBJ2-3	15	TRBV20-1	CSARDTRQGTDTQYF
TRBJ1-2	13	TRBV19	CASSPTGWGGYTF
TRBJ2-3	12	TRBV20-1	CSARPSADTQYF
TRBJ2-1	14	TRBV12-3/TRBV12-4	CASPKGLSYNEQFF
TRBJ1-1	13	TRBV10-3	CAISESVPREAFF
TRBJ1-6	14	TRBV20-1	CSARRGIRNSPLHF
TRBJ1-2	17	TRBV11-3	CASSPGARDRGLYGYTF
TRBJ2-3	17	TRBV4-2	CASSQDSWDRGADTQYF
TRBJ1-2	14	TRBV20-1	CSVPSSVAVGGYTF
TRBJ2-2	16	TRBV19	CATRPHRDSITGELFF
TRBJ1-1	13	TRBV7-9	CASSLLMGTEAFF
TRBJ1-6	14	TRBV5-6	CASSSDGYNSPLHF
TRBJ2-7	14	TRBV19	CASSASGRPYEQYF
TRBJ2-7	14	TRBV20-1	CSATLTSGSYEQYF
TRBJ1-1	16	TRBV10-3	CAISDGGAGLNTEAFF
TRBJ1-6	14	TRBV10-3	CAISGTADNTPLHF
TRBJ2-2	16	TRBV5-1	CASSGALAGNTGELFF
TRBJ1-1	14	TRBV12-3/TRBV12-4	CASSFPRTITEAFF
TRBJ1-4	14	TRBV7-2	CASSFPGSDEKLFF
TRBJ1-2	15	TRBV5-4	CASSTKDRLGYGYTF
TRBJ1-5	16	TRBV15	CATSRDQAVPNQPQHF
TRBJ2-7	14	TRBV27	CASSPWTGSYDQYF
TRBJ2-1	12	TRBV5-1	CASSRGANEQFF
TRBJ1-3	14	TRBV29-1	CSAGRGGRGNTIYF
TRBJ1-1	14	TRBV9	CASSVVERNTEAFF